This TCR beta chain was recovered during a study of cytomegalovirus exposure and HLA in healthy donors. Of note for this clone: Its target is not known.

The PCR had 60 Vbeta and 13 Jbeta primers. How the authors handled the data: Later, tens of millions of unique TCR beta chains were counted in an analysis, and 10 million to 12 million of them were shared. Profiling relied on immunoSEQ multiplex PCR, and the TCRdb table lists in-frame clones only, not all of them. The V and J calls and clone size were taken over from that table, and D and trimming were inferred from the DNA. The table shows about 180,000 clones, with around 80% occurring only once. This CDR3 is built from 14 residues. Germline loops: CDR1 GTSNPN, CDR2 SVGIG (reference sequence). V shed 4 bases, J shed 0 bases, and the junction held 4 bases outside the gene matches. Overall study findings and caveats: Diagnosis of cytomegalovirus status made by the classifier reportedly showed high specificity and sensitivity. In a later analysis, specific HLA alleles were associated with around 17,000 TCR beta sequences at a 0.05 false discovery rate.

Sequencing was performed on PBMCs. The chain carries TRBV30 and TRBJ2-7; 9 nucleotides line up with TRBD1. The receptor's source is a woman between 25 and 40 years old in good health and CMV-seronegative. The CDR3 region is CAWKDRGLSYEQYF. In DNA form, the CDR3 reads TGTGCCTGGAAGGACAGGGGACTCTCCTACGAGCAGTACTTC.